The 32 T cell receptor beta chains listed next were all sequenced from one sample in a study of blood T cells in healthy people across ages. Primers used in a second PCR of about 7 to 12 cycles were a sample-barcoded 5' primer and a J-beta primer mix. TCRdb independently ran MiXCR on the 5' RACE reads; one entry per CDR3 protein. The sample records about a million distinct CDR3 sequences, roughly 50% being singletons. The sequencing sample was made of blood. Source of these receptors: a woman aged 55-70 years in good health.

This clonotype came up a few times. The chain has TRBV29-1 and TRBJ2-3; TRBD2 matches 7 bases. The germline V gene encodes CDR1 SQVTM and CDR2 ANQGSEA. With V trimmed by 7 bases and J by 6 bases, 13 bases remained unmatched. The CDR3 spans 14 residues. The CDR3, as DNA: TGCAGCGCCGCTGGGGCGGGAGCCTCTGATACGCAGTATTTT. As protein: CSAAGAGASDTQYF.

This clonotype appeared a few times. The gene calls are TRBV7-9 and TRBJ1-2; 9 bases are shared with TRBD1. CDR1 and CDR2 from the germline V gene are SEHNR and FQNEAQ (reference sequence). V was clipped by 3 bases and J by 4 bases; unmatched bases: 9. This CDR3 has 16 residues. CDR3 in DNA: TGTGCCAGCAGCTTGAGGGCGGACAGGGGTGGCTATGGCTACACCTTC. It specifies CASSLRADRGGYGYTF.

This clonotype has more than one count but fewer than ten. This chain links TRBV9 with TRBJ2-7, with D possibly called TRBD1 or TRBD2 (6 bases each). Trimming left V 3 bases short and J 2 bases short, with 24 bases between. CDR1 and CDR2 (germline): SGDLS, YYNGEE. The CDR3 runs 18 residues. CDR3: CASSASTRGVQAAYEQYF. Written as DNA, the CDR3 is TGTGCCAGCAGCGCATCGACGAGGGGGGTCCAAGCGGCCTACGAGCAGTACTTC.

Concerning this clonotype: The junction departs from the called germline gene at one end, perhaps through a read error. The rearrangement links TRBV7-9 to TRBJ2-3; unclear D gene. Germline V gene data show CDR1 as SEHNR and CDR2 as FQNEAQ (reference sequence). The CDR3 is 12 residues long. In nucleotides, the CDR3 is TGTGCCAGCAGCTCCACAACAGATACGCGGTATTTT. It translates to CASSSTTDTRYF.

The chain recombines TRBV15 with TRBJ2-5, with D possibly matching TRBD1 (6 bases). With the DNA end fitting TRBJ2-7 better, the J assignment may be wrong. Per germline, CDR1 LNHNV and CDR2 YYDKDF (reference sequence). The CDR3 covers 14 residues. Here the CDR3 reads CATSRDTRGYEQYF. CDR3 DNA: TGTGCCACCAGCAGAGATACCAGGGGTTACGAGCAGTACTTC.

This clonotype was seen only a few times. The V call is TRBV3-1, the J call TRBJ2-7, with D possibly being TRBD2 (6 bases). Germline values: CDR1 LGHDT, CDR2 YNNKEL (reference sequence). This CDR3 is 16 amino acids long. Deletions cut 0 bases from V and 3 bases from J, with 15 bases between. The CDR3 loop is CASSQDVYGDFYEQYF. CDR3 bases: TGTGCCAGCAGCCAAGATGTTTACGGGGACTTCTACGAGCAGTACTTC.

The chain is built from TRBV20-1 and TRBJ2-1, with D perhaps matching TRBD2 (6 bases). V lost 3 bases and J lost 12, with 18 bases in between. CDR1 is DFQATT, CDR2 SNEGSKA, per germline (reference sequence). CDR3 size: 13 residues. The CDR3 region has the DNA TGCAGTGCTAGTAGGACCCCCTACGGGGGGCAGTTCTTC. This sequence encodes CSASRTPYGGQFF.

The J gene is TRBJ2-4, the V gene TRBV4-1, with 9 positions matching TRBD2. The DNA end lines up better with TRBJ2-7; the J call may be wrong. CDR3 length equals 17 residues. Per the germline V gene, CDR1 is MGHRA and CDR2 is YSYEKL. For the CDR3, the DNA is TGCGCCAGCAGCCAAGAAACGGGCCTAGCGGGATGGTACGAGCAGTACTTC. This translates into CASSQETGLAGWYEQYF.

The V call is TRBV12-3 or TRBV12-4, the J call TRBJ2-3, with 11 nucleotides matching TRBD2. CDR3 length equals 16 residues. V shed 6 bases, J shed 3 bases, and the junction held 8 bases outside the gene matches. CDR3: CASSPYSGGATDTQYF. CDR3 in DNA: TGTGCCAGCAGCCCCTATAGCGGGGGGGCAACAGATACGCAGTATTTT.

This clonotype was observed a handful of times. The chain recombines TRBV3-1 with TRBJ2-7; D is unresolved. The V end was cut by 0 bases, the J end by 8 bases, with 20 bases between. Per germline, CDR1 LGHDT and CDR2 YNNKEL (reference sequence). The CDR3 is made up of 16 amino acids. As DNA, the CDR3 is TGTGCCAGCAGCCAAGATTTCGACCGCTTTTTGAATAAGCAGTACTTC. Translated, it gives CASSQDFDRFLNKQYF.

A few counts support this clonotype. The V call is TRBV29-1, the J call TRBJ2-7; weak D call: TRBD2 (5 bases). Between the trimmed V and J ends, which lost 7 bases and 2 bases, there was a span of 12 bases. From germline, CDR1 is SQVTM and CDR2 ANQGSEA. The length of the CDR3 is 12 residues. CDR3 region: CSAQDSAYEQYF. CDR3 in DNA: TGCAGCGCCCAGGACTCTGCCTACGAGCAGTACTTC.

The V gene is TRBV28, the J gene TRBJ2-7; TRBD2 aligns across 7 bases. Germline-derived CDR1 and CDR2 are MDHEN and SYDVKM. This CDR3 comprises 12 residues. Trimming cost V 8 bases and J 3 bases; bases outside gene matches: 4. The chain's CDR3 is CASWTRDYEQYF. The DNA of the CDR3 is TGTGCCAGCTGGACTAGAGACTACGAGCAGTACTTC.

V is TRBV6-5 and J is TRBJ2-7; 8 positions agree with TRBD2. This CDR3 has 16 residues. Trimming cost V 2 bases and J 3 bases; bases outside gene matches: 9. Germline lookup yields CDR1 MNHEY and CDR2 SVGAGI. In DNA form, the CDR3 reads TGTGCCAGCAGTTACCTGGCCCAGCGGGAGAACTACGAGCAGTACTTC. This translates into CASSYLAQRENYEQYF.

The V gene is TRBV4-1, the J gene TRBJ2-1; TRBD1 might be the D (5 bases). CDR1 and CDR2 from the germline V gene are MGHRA and YSYEKL. The CDR3 has 16 residues. V was shortened by 0 bases and J by 4 bases, with 13 bases between the two germline ends. CDR3 residues: CASSQDIRTPYNEQFF. CDR3 nucleotides: TGCGCCAGCAGCCAAGATATAAGGACACCGTACAATGAGCAGTTCTTC.

This clonotype is a singleton in its sample. The chain recombines TRBV5-1 with TRBJ2-7, with a possible D match to TRBD2 (6 bases). Germline V lookup: CDR1 SGHRS, CDR2 YFSETQ. The CDR3 has 17 residues. With 2 bases removed from V and 7 bases from J, the gap between germline ends came to 25 bases. The CDR3 nucleotides are TGCGCCAGCAGCTTCGGAGCGGCGGGATCGGTCTACAATGAGCAGTACTTC. This sequence encodes CASSFGAAGSVYNEQYF.

This clonotype has a handful of counts. CDR3 region: CSARGLAGWNEQFF. In DNA, the CDR3 is TGCAGTGCTAGGGGACTAGCGGGTTGGAATGAGCAGTTCTTC. This chain connects TRBV20-1 to TRBJ2-1, with TRBD2 identical over 12 bases. Germline V gene sequence: CDR1 DFQATT, CDR2 SNEGSKA (reference sequence). Trimming at V came to 3 bases and at J to 7 bases, leaving 4 bases not matched to a gene. The CDR3 consists of 14 residues.

The chain employs TRBV4-2 and TRBJ2-5, with D possibly TRBD2 on 6 matching bases. The V end was cut by 4 bases, the J end by 4 bases, with 13 bases between. The CDR3 length is 14 residues. The germline gives CDR1 LGHNA, CDR2 YNFKEQ. The CDR3, as DNA: TGTGCCAGCAGCCCGACTAGTGGGGTAGAGACCCAGTACTTC. This encodes CASSPTSGVETQYF.

V gene TRBV27 combines with J gene TRBJ2-5; TRBD1 might be the D (6 bases). V was clipped by 3 bases and J by 4 bases, with 15 bases between them. CDR3 length equals 15 residues. CDR1 and CDR2 from the germline V gene are MNHEY and SMNVEV (reference sequence). DNA for the CDR3: TGTGCCAGCAGTTTCGACAGGTCTTATGTAGAGACCCAGTACTTC. Encoded protein: CASSFDRSYVETQYF.

The chain carries TRBV29-1 and TRBJ1-1, with 9 bases that match TRBD1. The CDR3 is made up of 15 amino acids. Trimming removed 6 bases from V and 5 bases from J; junction bases left unmatched: 13. Germline V lookup: CDR1 SQVTM, CDR2 ANQGSEA. CDR3 in amino acids: CSVGPGQGPGTEAFF. CDR3 nucleotide sequence: TGCAGCGTCGGCCCGGGACAGGGACCAGGGACTGAAGCTTTCTTT.

This sequence joins TRBV20-1 and TRBJ2-4, with D perhaps being TRBD1 or TRBD2 (5 bases each). Germline V lookup: CDR1 DFQATT, CDR2 SNEGSKA (reference sequence). Deletions cut 0 bases from V and 1 base from J, with 10 bases between. CDR3 size: 15 residues. CDR3: CSARDGDPAKNIQYF. The CDR3 DNA is TGCAGTGCTAGAGATGGGGACCCCGCCAAAAACATTCAGTACTTC.

This chain connects TRBV10-3 to TRBJ1-1, with D uncertain. CDR3 size: 18 residues. Germline V lookup: CDR1 ENHRY, CDR2 SYGVKD. V gave up 6 bases and J gave up 4 bases, with 27 bases separating them. The CDR3 nucleotides are TGTGCCATCAGGGAGGGAGGAAGGTTGATTCTTCCGGGCACTGAAGCTTTCTTT. This translates into CAIREGGRLILPGTEAFF.

This clonotype was seen only a few times. This chain uses TRBV7-2 with TRBJ2-1; 10 bases align to TRBD2. This CDR3 region has 14 residues. Germline values: CDR1 SGHTA, CDR2 FQGNSA. V dropped 5 bases and J dropped 8; count of bases not matched to a gene: 6. In DNA form, the CDR3 reads TGTGCCAGCAGCCAGCGGGAGGGGTCGGATGAGCAGTTCTTC. Its protein is CASSQREGSDEQFF. The variable domain in full, completed from reference TRBV7-2 and TRBJ2-1, reads GAGVSQSPSNKVTEKGKDVELRCDPISGHTALYWYRQSLGQGLEFLIYFQGNSAPDKSGLPSDRFSAERTGGSVSTLTIQRTQQEDSAVYLCASSQREGSDEQFFGPGTRLTVL.

CDR3 DNA: TGTGCCAGCAGTCCCGGGGACAGGCCTAATCAGCCCCAGCATTTT. It specifies CASSPGDRPNQPQHF. The rearrangement uses TRBV12-3 or TRBV12-4 and TRBJ1-5; TRBD1 matches at 8 bases. Germline trimming cut 5 bases from V and 4 bases from J; bases unmatched to any gene: 7. The CDR3 is 15 residues long.

This clonotype occurred a few times. The V and J genes are TRBV3-1 and TRBJ2-5; D remains unclear. The CDR3 consists of 14 residues. In germline, CDR1 is LGHDT, CDR2 YNNKEL (reference sequence). V was clipped by 4 bases and J by 4 bases, with 13 bases between them. Written as DNA, the CDR3 is TGTGCCAGCAGCCGGGCAGGTTACCCAGAGACCCAGTACTTC. This sequence encodes CASSRAGYPETQYF.

In its sample, this clonotype was seen once. The V and J genes are TRBV4-2 and TRBJ2-1; no definite D call. The CDR3 totals 16 residues. Germline CDR1 LGHNA, CDR2 YNFKEQ. V was cut by 3 bases and J by 0 bases, with 12 bases left in between. The CDR3 is CASSHPPWNSYNEQFF. DNA for the CDR3: TGTGCCAGCAGCCATCCCCCTTGGAACTCCTACAATGAGCAGTTCTTC.

This clonotype was seen more than once but under ten times. The J gene is TRBJ2-4, the V gene TRBV6-2 or TRBV6-3, with a possible D match to TRBD2 (6 bases). CDR3 size: 14 residues. The germline CDR1 and CDR2 sequences are MNHEY and SVGEGT. Trimming cost V 7 bases and J 2 bases, with 12 bases left between them. CDR3 sequence: CASMEGGSKNIQYF. The CDR3 DNA reads TGTGCCAGCATGGAGGGTGGATCCAAAAACATTCAGTACTTC.

The chain couples TRBV7-9 to TRBJ1-2; D remains unclear. The CDR3 has 13 residues. The V and J ends lost 2 bases and 4 bases respectively, with 8 bases between them. Germline V gene data show CDR1 as SEHNR and CDR2 as FQNEAQ (reference sequence). The CDR3 nucleotides are TGTGCCAGCAGCTTATTCGAGAGCTATGGCTACACCTTC. This codes for CASSLFESYGYTF.

The rearrangement joins TRBV2 to TRBJ2-3; D not certain. V lost 6 bases and J lost 1, with 14 bases in between. Germline V gene data show CDR1 as SNHLY and CDR2 as FYNNEI. This CDR3 comprises 15 residues. CDR3 in DNA: TGTGCCAGCAGCAATACTGAAGGAGGCACAGATACGCAGTATTTT. Encoded protein: CASSNTEGGTDTQYF. The whole variable domain, filled in from reference TRBV2 and TRBJ2-3, reads EPEVTQTPSHQVTQMGQEVILRCVPISNHLYFYWYRQILGQKVEFLVSFYNNEISEKSEIFDDQFSVERPDGSNFTLKIRSTKLEDSAMYFCASSNTEGGTDTQYFGPGTRLTVL.

The J gene is TRBJ1-3, the V gene TRBV7-6; D is possibly TRBD1 (5 bases). The V gene's germline CDR1 is SGHVS and CDR2 FNYEAQ. The CDR3 extends over 14 amino acids. The V and J ends lost 2 bases and 4 bases respectively, with 9 bases between them. CDR3 sequence (DNA): TGTGCCAGCAGCTTACAGGGTTTGGGAAACACCATATATTTT. Amino acids: CASSLQGLGNTIYF.

This clonotype was counted a few times. In nucleotides, the CDR3 is TGTGCCAGCAGCTTTGGCGGGAGGATGGGTAACAATGAGCAGTTCTTC. Translated, it gives CASSFGGRMGNNEQFF. This sequence joins TRBV7-9 and TRBJ2-1; TRBD2 matches 8 bases. With V trimmed by 3 bases and J by 5 bases, 9 bases remained unmatched. Germline V CDR1 and CDR2: SEHNR, FQNEAQ (reference sequence). CDR3 length: 16 residues.

The genes are TRBV27 and TRBJ2-5; either TRBD1 or TRBD2 may supply D (5 bases each). The last part of the DNA fits TRBJ2-7 better; the J call may be wrong. The CDR3 has 18 residues. Germline V gene sequence: CDR1 MNHEY, CDR2 SMNVEV (reference sequence). CDR3 coding DNA: TGTGCCAGCAGTTTATCAGTGGCGGGCAGGGAATTTTACTACGAGCAGTACTTC. This encodes CASSLSVAGREFYYEQYF.

A few counts support this clonotype. The rearrangement uses TRBV7-9 and TRBJ1-5, with TRBD1 as a possible D gene (5 bases). The CDR3 is 18 amino acids. Germline values: CDR1 SEHNR, CDR2 FQNEAQ (reference sequence). The V end was cut by 5 bases, the J end by 0 bases, with 20 bases between. As DNA, the CDR3 is TGTGCCAGCAGCGGGCGCTGGGGGGGAGGTTCTAGCAATCAGCCCCAGCATTTT. Translation gives CASSGRWGGGSSNQPQHF.